The source of this T cell receptor beta chain is a study of CD8 T cells in ankylosing spondylitis. With respect to this clonotype: Its antigen is unidentified.

Each CDR3 protein is one row after TCRdb ran MiXCR on the 5' RACE reads. The repertoire consists of about 220,000 distinct CDR3 sequences, with around 16% occurring once and the leading ten covering roughly 43%. Study-level results: Within ankylosing spondylitis blood, a TCR beta motif made up of seven to nine highly homologous variants appeared to be characteristic. According to the report, clones linked to the disease were significantly enriched in matched synovial fluid samples taken from ankylosing spondylitis patients.

The CDR3 covers 14 residues. Germline V gene sequence: CDR1 LGHNA, CDR2 YNFKEQ. V was cut by 1 base and J by 9 bases, with 10 bases left in between. The sequencing sample was made of blood, either unsorted or a sorted T cell fraction (not recorded which). The receptor comes from a male donor with ankylosing spondylitis. The chain is built from TRBV4-2 and TRBJ2-6, with D perhaps TRBD2 (5 bases). DNA of the CDR3: TGTGCCAGCAGCCAAGTATTGAGCGGCAACGTCCTGACTTTC. Translating it yields CASSQVLSGNVLTF.